At least ten counts were recorded for the clone carrying this T cell receptor beta chain. Its specificity is unknown. This sample stems from a study of T-cell reconstitution after alpha-beta-depleted transplantation in children. Study-wide points: Newly produced T cells mostly accounted for T-cell counts and diversity one year post-transplant. Recipient T cells and thymic progenitors that survived were the source of the high TCRbeta diversity seen at day 60 in some patients. Several hundred graft clones that had expanded were reportedly the source of alpha-beta T cells about two months after transplant.

Preparation of the TCRbeta library involved a method that used unique molecular identifiers. TCRdb fed the PCR reads into MiXCR, producing one record per CDR3 protein. The table includes about 300,000 distinct CDR3 sequences, 10% detected once. This CDR3 region has 14 residues. Trimming removed 5 bases from V and 4 bases from J, with 17 bases in between. The germline V gene encodes CDR1 GTSNPN and CDR2 SVGIG (reference sequence). The sample in question was PBMCs, obtained before TCRalphabeta/CD19-depleted stem cell transplant. This receptor was identified in a boy under three years old with acute myeloid leukemia, due to receive a stem cell transplant. V and J are TRBV30 and TRBJ1-2; no clear D. The CDR3 is CAWALSGIGYGYTF. In DNA, the CDR3 is TGTGCCTGGGCTCTCTCGGGGATTGGCTATGGCTACACCTTC.